This TCR beta chain originates from a study of blood T cell repertoires in COVID-19 (dated by TCRdb to 2020 to 2022). With regard to the full study: The collaborator samples originated in the United States, Italy and Spain and spanned the acute and convalescent phases of COVID-19. The prospective study material was composed of cDNA or gDNA derived from T cells, B-cell-depleted T cells, or PBMCs. Subjects who had been exposed to COVID-19, were actively infected with it, or had recovered from it provided the deeply sampled blood TCRbeta repertoires that made up the dataset. The repertoires were made available in a free public database intended to serve as a resource for research on the immune response to SARS-CoV-2. Samples were obtained from the ongoing ImmuneRACE study (first 160 participants) and from 1,254 subjects provided by 6 global collaborators. The sample metadata nearly always contained a de-identified subject ID, COVID-19 status, age in years and sex. Where HLA class I and class II types were available, the types were taken from metadata supplied by the sample provider, not from assay-based typing.

The collaborating institutions used their own protocols to collect whole blood in K2EDTA tubes. For TCRbeta analysis, collaborators shipped samples as frozen whole blood, isolated PBMCs, or DNA extracted from either of those sample types. General findings and caveats noted by the study authors: The amount of clinical and demographic metadata varied by source and participant and was provided uncurated.

On this clone: Its cognate antigen has yet to be identified. There are no base qualities to consult, and no much larger clone falls within one base.

At the junction V is shortened by 8 bases and J by 0 bases, with 8 bases in between. The germline V gene supplies CDR1 ENHRY and CDR2 SYGVKD. The CDR3 contains 13 residues, cysteine and phenylalanine counted. The retained sequence is limited to the CDR3, 39 bases, with the frame set at the first base. TCRbeta CDR3 regions were amplified from genomic DNA by means of the immunoSEQ Assay, a bias-controlled multiplex PCR. The authors' analysis ran thus. The number of nucleated cells in each sample was estimated by amplification of reference gene primers within the assay. Sequence reads were collapsed and filtered to measure the absolute abundance of every unique TCRbeta CDR3 rearrangement. For each sample, productive Simpson clonality was calculated by taking the square root of Simpson's diversity index across productive rearrangements. Drawn from immuneACCESS, this table holds only the in-frame rearrangements with V and J called that TCRdb kept. Clones are partly lost; checked studies trace under half to an unresolved V gene and leave the rest unexplained. That table is the source of V, J and clone size, and D and trimming were worked out from the DNA. This sample holds under 350,000 clones; around nine tenths were observed only once. The ten biggest clones cover 1.3% of the sample.

The sequenced sample consisted of peripheral blood. The chain joins TRBV10-3 to TRBJ1-5; the D gene is not confidently resolved. The origin of this receptor is a man aged 70-80 years with acute or convalescent COVID-19. The CDR3 sequence is CAIGQDSNQPQHF. The nucleotide sequence is TGTGCCATCGGGCAGGATAGCAATCAGCCCCAGCATTTT.